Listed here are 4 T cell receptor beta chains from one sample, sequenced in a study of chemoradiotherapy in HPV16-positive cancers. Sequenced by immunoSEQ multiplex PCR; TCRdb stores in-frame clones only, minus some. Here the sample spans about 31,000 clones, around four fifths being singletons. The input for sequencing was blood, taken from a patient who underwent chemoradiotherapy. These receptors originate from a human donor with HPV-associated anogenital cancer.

CDR3 nucleotide sequence: TGTGCCAGCAGTGGGGGGACGGTGATAATACCCTATGGCTACACCTTC. Translated, it gives CASSGGTVIIPYGYTF. The chain is built from TRBV6-1 and TRBJ1-2; D might be TRBD1 (5 bases). The germline V gene encodes CDR1 MNHNS and CDR2 SASEGT. The CDR3 sequence is 16 residues long. Trimming took 4 bases from V and 4 from J, leaving 19 bases between them.

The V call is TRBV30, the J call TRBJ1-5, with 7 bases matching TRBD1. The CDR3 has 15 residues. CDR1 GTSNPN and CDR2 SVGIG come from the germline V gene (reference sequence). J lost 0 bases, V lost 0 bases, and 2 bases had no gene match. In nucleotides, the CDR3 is TGTGCCTGGAGTGTAGGGGGCCATAGCAATCAGCCCCAGCATTTT. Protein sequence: CAWSVGGHSNQPQHF.

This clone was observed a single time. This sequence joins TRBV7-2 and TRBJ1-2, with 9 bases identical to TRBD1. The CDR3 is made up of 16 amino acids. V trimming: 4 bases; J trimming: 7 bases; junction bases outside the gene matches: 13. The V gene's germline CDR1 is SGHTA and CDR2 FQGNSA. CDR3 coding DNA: TGTGCCAGCAGCTCGGGACAGGGAGGGGGAATTGGTGGCTACACCTTC. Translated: CASSSGQGGGIGGYTF.

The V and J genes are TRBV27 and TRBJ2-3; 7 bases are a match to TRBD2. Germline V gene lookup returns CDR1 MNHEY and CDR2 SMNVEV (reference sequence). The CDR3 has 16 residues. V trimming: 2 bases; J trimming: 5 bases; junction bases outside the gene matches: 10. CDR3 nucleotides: TGTGCCAGCAGTTTAAGGCCTAGCGGTACAGGAGATACGCAGTATTTT. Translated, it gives CASSLRPSGTGDTQYF.